The 31 T cell receptor beta chains in this list originate from one sample, sequenced in a study of T cell repertoires in cytomegalovirus infection. These receptors have no identified antigens. TCRdb ran MiXCR on the reads and lists one entry per CDR3 protein. The sample has roughly 500,000 distinct CDR3 sequences, around 30% seen once. The sequencing here drew on cultured PBMCs, taken from culture after CMV antigen stimulation. The origin of the receptors is a human donor in good health (CMV status not recorded). Some clones in this sample may be carry-over from other donors' samples.

The chain uses TRBV9 and TRBJ2-7; no clear D. V lost 0 bases and J 0 bases, leaving 7 bases between the germline ends. Germline values: CDR1 SGDLS, CDR2 YYNGEE. The length of the CDR3 is 14 residues. The CDR3, as DNA: TGTGCCAGCAGCGTAGGGGCTACCTCCTACGAGCAGTACTTC. This sequence encodes CASSVGATSYEQYF.

The chain employs TRBV7-2 and TRBJ1-2; D remains unclear. This CDR3 spans 11 amino acids. In germline, CDR1 is SGHTA, CDR2 FQGNSA. The V end was cut by 1 base, the J end by 10 bases, with 7 bases between. The CDR3 region has the DNA TGTGCCAGCAGCTTAGGGGGTGACTACACCTTC. The encoded protein is CASSLGGDYTF.

The CDR3 coding sequence is TGTGCCAGCAGCCCCCTCCCGCTAACTCGACAGTACACCGGGGAGCTGTTTTTT. Translation gives CASSPLPLTRQYTGELFF. This chain connects TRBV11-3 to TRBJ2-2; possibly TRBD1 for D (5 bases). CDR3 length: 18 residues. The V gene lost 5 bases and the J gene lost 3 bases, with 22 bases spanning the gap. Germline V lookup: CDR1 SGHNT, CDR2 YENEEA. Based on the CDR3 plus reference TRBV11-3 and TRBJ2-2, the full variable domain is EAGVVQSPRYKIIEKKQPVAFWCNPISGHNTLYWYLQNLGQGPELLIRYENEEAVDDSQLPKDRFSAERLKGVDSTLKIQPAELGDSAVYLCASSPLPLTRQYTGELFFGEGSRLTVL.

In its sample, this clonotype was seen many times. V is TRBV6-1 and J is TRBJ2-7, with 10 bases lining up with TRBD1. This CDR3 has 14 amino acids. Germline CDR1 is MNHNS and CDR2 is SASEGT. The junction had 5 bases not matched to a gene; V was cut back by 6 bases and J by 3 bases. CDR3 DNA: TGTGCCAGCAGAGGGGGACAGGGGAACTACGAGCAGTACTTC. This translates into CASRGGQGNYEQYF.

The V and J genes are TRBV7-6 and TRBJ2-2; TRBD2 matches 9 bases. Trimming removed 1 base from V and 1 base from J; junction bases left unmatched: 4. In germline, CDR1 is SGHVS, CDR2 FNYEAQ. The CDR3 totals 17 residues. CDR3 sequence: CASSLEVTSGNTGELFF. In DNA, the CDR3 is TGTGCCAGCAGCTTAGAGGTGACTAGCGGGAACACCGGGGAGCTGTTTTTT.

At least ten counts were recorded for this clonotype. The chain links TRBV7-2 to TRBJ2-7; the D gene is possibly TRBD2 (5 bases). V lost 5 bases to trimming and J lost 7 bases, with 9 bases between them. In germline, CDR1 is SGHTA, CDR2 FQGNSA. The CDR3 totals 11 residues. The CDR3 loop reads CASSLRGEQYF. The CDR3, as DNA: TGTGCCAGCAGCCTTAGAGGGGAGCAGTACTTC.

This clonotype was found many times. The chain combines TRBV28 with TRBJ2-5, with unresolved D. CDR1 MDHEN and CDR2 SYDVKM come from the germline V gene. The V gene lost 2 bases and the J gene lost 3 bases, with 7 bases spanning the gap. The CDR3 runs to 13 residues. The CDR3 sequence is CASSLPQKETQYF. The DNA for the CDR3 is TGTGCCAGCAGTTTACCCCAGAAAGAGACCCAGTACTTC.

The gene calls are TRBV13 and TRBJ2-1, with D perhaps TRBD2 (6 bases). V lost 5 bases to trimming and J lost 9 bases, with 23 bases between them. Germline CDR1 reads PRHDT; CDR2 reads FYEKMQ (reference sequence). The CDR3 consists of 16 residues. In DNA, the CDR3 is TGTGCCAGCAGCCCCCCGGAGGGTAGCGGCAGGAGTGAGCAGTTCTTC. It translates to CASSPPEGSGRSEQFF.

This clonotype was counted between two and nine times. The chain links TRBV29-1 to TRBJ2-3; 10 bases match TRBD1. This CDR3 has 14 amino acids. Germline CDR1 SQVTM, CDR2 ANQGSEA. The J segment lost 4 bases and the V segment lost 6 bases, leaving 7 bases of the junction unmatched. CDR3 region: CSVTDRGLADTQYF. CDR3 DNA: TGCAGCGTGACCGACAGGGGGCTGGCAGATACGCAGTATTTT.

V gene TRBV27 combines with J gene TRBJ2-1; D is unclear. V was pared by 3 bases and J by 6 bases, with 12 bases between. Looked up from germline, CDR1 is MNHEY and CDR2 is SMNVEV (reference sequence). The CDR3 extends over 14 amino acids. CDR3 nucleotides: TGTGCCAGCAGTTTCCGGACGGCGCCCAATGAGCAGTTCTTC. Amino acids: CASSFRTAPNEQFF.

The chain employs TRBV4-2 and TRBJ2-7, with TRBD2 matching over 9 bases. This CDR3 spans 15 amino acids. Germline V gene sequence: CDR1 LGHNA, CDR2 YNFKEQ. The trim removed 4 bases at V and 6 bases at J, leaving 10 bases unmatched. The CDR3 nucleotides are TGTGCCAGCAGCCGCCGCCCTAGCGGGGAGGTCGAGCAGTACTTC. Residues: CASSRRPSGEVEQYF.

This clonotype came up a few times. The CDR3 sequence is CASTPGDRGQGGETQYF. DNA for the CDR3: TGTGCCAGCACCCCAGGGGACAGGGGACAAGGGGGAGAGACCCAGTACTTC. The J gene is TRBJ2-5, the V gene TRBV7-9, with 10 bases identical to TRBD1. This CDR3 comprises 17 residues. V was clipped by 7 bases and J by 4 bases; unmatched bases: 15. Germline V gene sequence: CDR1 SEHNR, CDR2 FQNEAQ (reference sequence).

This clonotype occurred a few times. The CDR3, as DNA: TGTGCCAGCAGTGAACTAGGTTTCTCCTACAATGAGCAGTTCTTC. Its protein product is CASSELGFSYNEQFF. The chain is built from TRBV7-9 and TRBJ2-1; possible D gene TRBD2, 5 bases. Trimming took 6 bases from V and 0 from J, leaving 12 bases between them. From germline, CDR1 is SEHNR and CDR2 FQNEAQ (reference sequence). The CDR3 sequence is 15 residues long.

This clonotype was observed at least ten times. The chain carries TRBV4-1 and TRBJ1-3; D call uncertain. V was clipped by 4 bases and J by 0 bases, with 16 bases between them. Germline CDR1 and CDR2: MGHRA and YSYEKL. The CDR3 runs to 17 residues. The CDR3 here is CASSPLEGASSGNTIYF. Written as DNA, the CDR3 is TGCGCCAGCAGCCCCTTGGAAGGAGCCTCCTCTGGAAACACCATATATTTT.

This clonotype was counted between two and nine times. The CDR3 nucleotides read TGCGCCAGCAGCTTGGCCCCTGGGGTCCGGAACACTGAAGCTTTCTTT. This encodes CASSLAPGVRNTEAFF. The V gene is TRBV5-1, the J gene TRBJ1-1; no clear D. The V end was cut by 0 bases, the J end by 1 base, with 13 bases between. CDR3 length: 16 residues. Germline V CDR1 and CDR2: SGHRS, YFSETQ.

This clonotype was observed at least ten times. The chain couples TRBV7-6 to TRBJ1-4; no definite D call. CDR3 length equals 17 residues. CDR1 and CDR2 (germline): SGHVS, FNYEAQ. Trimming removed 0 bases from V and 8 bases from J, with 19 bases in between. CDR3 protein: CASSLANVNSLFEKLFF. CDR3 nucleotides: TGTGCCAGCAGCTTAGCGAATGTGAACTCTTTGTTCGAAAAACTGTTTTTT.

This clonotype has just a few counts. The chain couples TRBV7-3 to TRBJ2-1, with 13 bases aligning to TRBD2. The CDR3 loop spans 16 amino acids. Germline CDR1 SGHTA, CDR2 FQGTGA. V lost 6 bases to trimming and J lost 5 bases; unmatched junction nucleotides: 7. The CDR3 coding sequence is TGTGCCAGCAGATATGAAGGACTAGCGGGAGACAATGAGCAGTTCTTC. As protein: CASRYEGLAGDNEQFF.

The rearrangement uses TRBV2 and TRBJ2-2, with 8 bases lining up with TRBD2. This CDR3 contains 13 residues. Unmatched junction bases numbered 2, after V lost 7 bases and J lost 4 bases. Germline-derived CDR1 and CDR2 are SNHLY and FYNNEI. The CDR3 sequence is CASKAGGTGELFF. In DNA, the CDR3 is TGTGCCAGCAAGGCGGGAGGCACCGGGGAGCTGTTTTTT.

Many counts were recorded for this clonotype. V usage is TRBV28 and J usage is TRBJ2-7; TRBD1 agrees at 7 bases. The CDR3 consists of 13 residues. In germline, CDR1 is MDHEN, CDR2 SYDVKM. After removal of 6 bases from V and 4 bases from J, the junction contained 6 bases not matched to a gene. CDR3 DNA: TGTGCCAGCAGCGATGACAGGGAGTACGAGCAGTACGTC. Protein product: CASSDDREYEQYV.

This clonotype was detected many times. At one of its ends the junction is not consistent with the germline gene, which may arise from a read error. V is TRBV7-2 and J is TRBJ1-5; perhaps TRBD1 as D (6 bases). The length of the CDR3 is 14 residues. CDR1 and CDR2 from the germline V gene are SGHTA and FQGNSA. The CDR3 sequence: CASSEMDSSQPQHF. The DNA of the CDR3 is TGTGCCAGCAGCGAGATGGACAGCAGTCAGCCCCAGCATTTT.

The chain recombines TRBV12-3 or TRBV12-4 with TRBJ2-3; 14 positions match TRBD2. This CDR3 has 16 amino acids. V shed 3 bases, J shed 4 bases, and the junction held 3 bases outside the gene matches. CDR3 sequence (DNA): TGTGCCAGCAGTTTTGGGACTAGCGGGAGTCCAGATACGCAGTATTTT. It yields the protein CASSFGTSGSPDTQYF.

This clonotype occurred a few times. J is TRBJ2-1 and V is TRBV20-1; D is perhaps TRBD2 (5 bases). V lost 6 bases and J lost 2, with 11 bases in between. Germline V gene data show CDR1 as DFQATT and CDR2 as SNEGSKA (reference sequence). This CDR3 spans 13 amino acids. The CDR3 here is CSALIGAYNEQFF. The CDR3 region has the DNA TGCAGTGCCTTGATCGGGGCCTACAATGAGCAGTTCTTC.

There are a few counts of this clonotype. V gene TRBV20-1 combines with J gene TRBJ2-5; TRBD1 matches 9 bases. Unmatched junction bases numbered 3, after V lost 3 bases and J lost 4 bases. The germline CDR1 and CDR2 sequences are DFQATT and SNEGSKA (reference sequence). CDR3 length: 13 amino acids. The CDR3 region is CSARLTGGETQYF. The CDR3 DNA sequence: TGCAGTGCTAGGCTGACAGGGGGAGAGACCCAGTACTTC.

This clonotype was recorded a few times. This chain uses TRBV7-2 with TRBJ2-1; possibly TRBD1 or TRBD2 for D (5 bases each). CDR1 and CDR2 (germline): SGHTA, FQGNSA. Between the trimmed V and J ends, which lost 2 bases and 8 bases, there was a span of 10 bases. There are 13 residues in the CDR3. Written as DNA, the CDR3 is TGTGCCAGCAGCTTAAGAGGGGTCGATGAGCAGTTCTTC. Translating gives CASSLRGVDEQFF.

This clonotype has only one observation. The V gene is TRBV5-1, the J gene TRBJ2-7; 9 bases agree with TRBD2. This CDR3 has 14 amino acids. The J segment lost 7 bases and the V segment lost 3 bases, leaving 8 bases of the junction unmatched. Germline CDR1 SGHRS, CDR2 YFSETQ. The CDR3 is CASSSGLAAGEQYF. The CDR3 DNA reads TGCGCCAGCAGCTCGGGACTAGCTGCGGGAGAGCAGTACTTC.

V gene TRBV12-3 or TRBV12-4 combines with J gene TRBJ2-1; 10 bases fit TRBD2. The V segment lost 5 bases and the J segment 8 bases; nucleotides outside the gene matches: 6. The CDR3 covers 14 residues. CDR3 nucleotide sequence: TGTGCCAGCAGTACTAGCGGGATAGCCTATGAGCAGTTCTTC. It encodes CASSTSGIAYEQFF.

The V call is TRBV7-4, the J call TRBJ1-2; D is ambiguous. The V gene lost 3 bases and the J gene lost 7 bases, with 9 bases spanning the gap. The CDR3 runs to 12 residues. Germline CDR1 and CDR2: SGHVT and SQSDAQ. The CDR3 protein is CASSFGVSGYTF. The CDR3 DNA sequence: TGTGCCAGCAGCTTTGGAGTCTCTGGCTACACCTTC.

This chain joins TRBV27 and TRBJ2-7; the match to TRBD2 covers 14 bases. CDR1 and CDR2 (germline): MNHEY, SMNVEV (reference sequence). This CDR3 has 17 amino acids. V shed 4 bases, J shed 5 bases, and the junction held 10 bases outside the gene matches. The CDR3 coding sequence is TGTGCCAGCAGTTGGGGGCCGACTAGCGGGAGGGCCCACGAGCAGTACTTC. Translation: CASSWGPTSGRAHEQYF.

The CDR3, as DNA: TGCGCCAGCAGCCACGGACAGGGGGCCCACGAGCAGTACTTC. It yields the protein CASSHGQGAHEQYF. J is TRBJ2-7 and V is TRBV4-1; 11 nucleotides align to TRBD1. The CDR3 is 14 residues long. The trim removed 3 bases at V and 5 bases at J, leaving 3 bases unmatched. From germline, CDR1 is MGHRA and CDR2 YSYEKL.

The chain employs TRBV28 and TRBJ1-1; 7 nucleotides match TRBD1. The CDR3 has 13 residues. V lost 6 bases to trimming and J lost 6 bases; unmatched junction nucleotides: 7. Germline CDR1 reads MDHEN; CDR2 reads SYDVKM. In DNA, the CDR3 is TGTGCCAGCAGGTCAGGGGGTAGGGCTGAAGCTTTCTTT. It codes for CASRSGGRAEAFF.

The V and J genes are TRBV20-1 and TRBJ2-1; 10 nucleotides match TRBD2. The CDR3 has 14 amino acids. V was pared by 3 bases and J by 4 bases, with 3 bases of the junction left unmatched. Germline V gene sequence: CDR1 DFQATT, CDR2 SNEGSKA (reference sequence). The CDR3 loop is CSARRTSGYNEQFF. DNA of the CDR3: TGCAGTGCTAGGAGGACTAGCGGATACAATGAGCAGTTCTTC.